The clone carrying this T cell receptor beta chain was recorded only once. Its target is unknown. CDR1 is LNHNV and CDR2 is YYDKDF in the germline V gene (reference sequence). Between the trimmed V and J ends, which lost 1 base and 1 base, there was a span of 8 bases. CDR3 length: 15 residues. The repertoire was sequenced with immunoSEQ multiplex PCR; TCRdb's copy has only in-frame clones and lacks some. The sample shows 30,000 to 40,000 clones, approximately 90% of them seen only once. This sample is part of a study of OX40 agonist ivuxolimab in advanced cancers. Points from the study as a whole: Expanded peripheral T cell antigen specificity was not determined. In CD8+ T cells, expanded clones were on average more numerous than in CD4+.

If patients had autoimmune disease history or systemic immunosuppression, they were excluded. Specimen: CD4+ or CD8+ T cells sorted from blood, collected in a trial of the OX40 agonist ivuxolimab. This TCR was recovered from an adult with an advanced solid tumor such as melanoma, head and neck, liver or kidney cancer. V and J are TRBV15 and TRBJ1-5; tentative D call: TRBD1 (5 bases). The CDR3 loop is CATSRAGNSNQPQHF. The CDR3 DNA reads TGTGCCACCAGCAGAGCAGGGAACAGCAATCAGCCCCAGCATTTT.